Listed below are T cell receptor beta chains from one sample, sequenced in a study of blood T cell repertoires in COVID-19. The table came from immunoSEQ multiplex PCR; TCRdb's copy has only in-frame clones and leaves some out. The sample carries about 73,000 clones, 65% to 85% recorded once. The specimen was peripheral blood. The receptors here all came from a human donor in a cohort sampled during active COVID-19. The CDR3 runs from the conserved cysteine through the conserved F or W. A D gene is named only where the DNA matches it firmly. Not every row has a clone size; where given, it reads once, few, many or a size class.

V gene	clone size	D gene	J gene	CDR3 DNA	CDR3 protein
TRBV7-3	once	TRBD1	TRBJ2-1	TGTGCCAGCAGTTCGACGGGACAGCCCTACAATGAGCAGTTCTTC	CASSSTGQPYNEQFF
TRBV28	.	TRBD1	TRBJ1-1	TGTGCCAGCAGCGTAGGACAGGCCCTTACTGAAGCTTTCTTT	CASSVGQALTEAFF
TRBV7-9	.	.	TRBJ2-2	TGTGCCAGCACCCCGAGCCTAGGTGGCACCGGGGAGCTGTTTTTT	CASTPSLGGTGELFF
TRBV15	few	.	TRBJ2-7	TGTGCCACCAGCAGAGCTAGATCCTACGAGCAGTACTTC	CATSRARSYEQYF
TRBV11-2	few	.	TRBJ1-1	TGTGCCAGCAGCTTAGAGCGGTTGAACACTGAAGCTTTCTTT	CASSLERLNTEAFF
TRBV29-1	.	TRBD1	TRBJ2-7	TGCAGCGTACGGACAGGGGCCTACGAGCAGTACTTC	CSVRTGAYEQYF
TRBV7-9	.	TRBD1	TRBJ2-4	TGTGCCAGCAGCTTAGGGGATGCAATAAGGGGGCTCCAGTACTTC	CASSLGDAIRGLQYF
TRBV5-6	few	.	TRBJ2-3	TGTGCCAGCAGCTTCCCCCTGGCGGCTAGCACAGATACGCAGTATTTT	CASSFPLAASTDTQYF
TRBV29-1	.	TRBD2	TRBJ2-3	TGCAGCGTGAGTGGGACGAGGTCTAGCGGGGGCCGCACAGATACGCAGTATTTT	CSVSGTRSSGGRTDTQYF
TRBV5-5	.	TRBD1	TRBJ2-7	TGTGCCAGCAGCCCGGGACAGGGGGCCTACGAGCAGTACTTC	CASSPGQGAYEQYF
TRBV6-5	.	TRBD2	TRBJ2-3	TGTGCCAGCAGTTTAGATCGCGGGGGTCTGACAGATACGCAGTATTTT	CASSLDRGGLTDTQYF
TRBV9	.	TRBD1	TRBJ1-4	TGTGCCAGCAGTTCCCCGGGACAGTATAATGAAAAACTGTTTTTT	CASSSPGQYNEKLFF
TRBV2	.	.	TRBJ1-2	TGTGCCAGCAGTGTCACAGGACTAACTGGCTACACCTTC	CASSVTGLTGYTF
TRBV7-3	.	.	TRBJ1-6	TGTGCCAGCAGCTTAACAGGACAGTCAAATTCACCCCTCCACTTT	CASSLTGQSNSPLHF
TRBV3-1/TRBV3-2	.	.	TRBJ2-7	TGTGCCAGCGGCCGCGGAAACTACGAGCAGTACTTC	CASGRGNYEQYF
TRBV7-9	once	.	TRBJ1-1	TGTGCCAGCAGCTTAGAGCTGTTCGGGGGGGCCTCTGAAGCTTTCTTT	CASSLELFGGASEAFF
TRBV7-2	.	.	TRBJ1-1	TGTGCCAGCAGCTTGTTCTGGGGGGGCACTGAAGCTTTCTTT	CASSLFWGGTEAFF
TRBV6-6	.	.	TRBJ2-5	TGTGCCAGCAGTTACCGAGTGGGGACTGAGACCCAGTACTTC	CASSYRVGTETQYF
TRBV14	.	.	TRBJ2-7	TGTGCCAGCAGCCAAGTTACAGGGCGCGTCTCTGAGCAGTACTTC	CASSQVTGRVSEQYF
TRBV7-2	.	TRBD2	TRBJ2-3	TGTGCCAGCCCGGGACTAGCGGCAGATACGCAGTATTTT	CASPGLAADTQYF
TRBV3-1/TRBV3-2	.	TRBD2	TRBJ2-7	TGTGCCAGCGCGCCGACTAGCGGGGTTCACGAGCAGTACTTC	CASAPTSGVHEQYF
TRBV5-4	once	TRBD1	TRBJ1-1	TGTGCCAGCAGCCCAGCCGACCAGGGGGCCAAGGCTTTCTTT	CASSPADQGAKAFF
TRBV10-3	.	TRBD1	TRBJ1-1	TGTGCCATCAGTGACCCGGGACAGGGAAACACTGAAGCTTTCTTT	CAISDPGQGNTEAFF
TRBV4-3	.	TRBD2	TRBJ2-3	TGCGCCAGCAGCCAAGATCGGGGGGGCATGGTAGATACGCAGTATTTT	CASSQDRGGMVDTQYF